This T cell receptor (beta chain) was observed in a study of blood T cell repertoires in COVID-19. Background on the study: T cells, B-cell-depleted T cells, or PBMCs provided the cDNA or gDNA that served as material.

Per the original methods: The authors estimated nucleated cell counts from reference gene primer amplification. The assay was immunoSEQ multiplex PCR, and TCRdb's table has in-frame clones only and misses some. V, J and clone size were drawn from that table, and D and trimming were deduced from the DNA. The repertoire holds about 270,000 clones, with 82% as singletons. The receptor was isolated from a woman between 18 and 30 years old with acute or convalescent COVID-19. Sequenced sample: peripheral blood.

The CDR3 DNA reads TGTGCCAGCAGCGTCTCTCCGGGACTAGCGGGAGGGGGTGAGCAGTTCTTC. It codes for CASSVSPGLAGGGEQFF. This rearrangement joins TRBV9 to TRBJ2-1; 16 bases are shared with TRBD2. The CDR3 consists of 17 residues. Trimming at V came to 2 bases and at J to 9 bases, leaving 8 bases not matched to a gene. CDR1 and CDR2 (germline): SGDLS, YYNGEE.